This entry describes one T cell receptor beta chain. This entry is derived from a study of blood T cell repertoires in COVID-19. The overall study: The study drew acute and convalescent COVID-19 samples from the United States, Italy and Spain. In each case, the material was cDNA or gDNA derived from T cells, B-cell-depleted T cells, or PBMCs.

V shed 1 base and J shed 5 bases, with 23 bases lying between them. CDR1 is LGHDT, CDR2 YNNKEL, per germline (reference sequence). The CDR3 loop spans 18 amino acids. Per the original methods: For nucleated cells, counts were estimated from reference gene primer amplification. TCRdb's copy holds only in-frame clones and misses some; the assay was immunoSEQ multiplex PCR. V and J calls and clone size are copied from that table; D and trimming were computed from the DNA. The repertoire holds over 300,000 clones, with 89% as singletons. The J gene is TRBJ1-2, the V gene TRBV3-1 (or the pseudogene TRBV3-2), with D unresolved. This clonotype originated in a man aged 18 to 35 who had recovered from COVID-19. Sequencing was performed on peripheral blood. The CDR3 DNA sequence: TGTGCCAGCAGCCAAGTCCTAAGTCCGACAAGAGAAGAGTATGGCTACACCTTC. Encoded protein: CASSQVLSPTREEYGYTF.